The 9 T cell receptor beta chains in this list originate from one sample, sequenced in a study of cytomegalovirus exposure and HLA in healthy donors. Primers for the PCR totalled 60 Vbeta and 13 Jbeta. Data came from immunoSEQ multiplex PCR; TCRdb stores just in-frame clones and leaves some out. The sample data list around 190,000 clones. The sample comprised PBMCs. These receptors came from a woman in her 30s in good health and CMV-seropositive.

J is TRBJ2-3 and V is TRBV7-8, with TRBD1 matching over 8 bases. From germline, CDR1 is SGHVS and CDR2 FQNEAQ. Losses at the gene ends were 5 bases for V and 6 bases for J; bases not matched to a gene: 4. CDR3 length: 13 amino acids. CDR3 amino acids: CASSEQGADTQYF. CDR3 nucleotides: TGTGCCAGCAGCGAGCAGGGGGCGGATACGCAGTATTTT.

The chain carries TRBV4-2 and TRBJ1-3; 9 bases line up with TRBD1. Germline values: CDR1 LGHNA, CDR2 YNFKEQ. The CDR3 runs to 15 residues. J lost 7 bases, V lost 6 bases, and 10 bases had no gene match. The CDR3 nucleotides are TGTGCCAGCAGACCTCGGGGGACAGGGCATAACACCATATATTTT. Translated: CASRPRGTGHNTIYF.

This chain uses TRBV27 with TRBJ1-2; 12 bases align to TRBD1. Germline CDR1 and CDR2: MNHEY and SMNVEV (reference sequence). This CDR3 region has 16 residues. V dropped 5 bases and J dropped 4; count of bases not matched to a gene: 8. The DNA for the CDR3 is TGTGCCAGCAGTCCGGGACAGGGGGCAATAGGCTATGGCTACACCTTC. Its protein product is CASSPGQGAIGYGYTF.

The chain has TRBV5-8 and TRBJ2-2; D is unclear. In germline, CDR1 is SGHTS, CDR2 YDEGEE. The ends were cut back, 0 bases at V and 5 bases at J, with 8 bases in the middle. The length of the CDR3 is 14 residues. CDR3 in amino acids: CASSLALQTGELFF. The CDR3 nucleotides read TGTGCCAGCAGCTTGGCCTTGCAGACCGGGGAGCTGTTTTTT.

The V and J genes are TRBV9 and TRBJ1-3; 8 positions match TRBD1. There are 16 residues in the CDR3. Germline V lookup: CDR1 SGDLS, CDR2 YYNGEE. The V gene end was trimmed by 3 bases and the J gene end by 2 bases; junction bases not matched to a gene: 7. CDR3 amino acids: CASSDRTGWTGNTIYF. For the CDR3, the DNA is TGTGCCAGCAGCGATCGGACAGGGTGGACTGGAAACACCATATATTTT. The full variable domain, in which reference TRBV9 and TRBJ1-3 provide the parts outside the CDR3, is DSGVTQTPKHLITATGQRVTLRCSPRSGDLSVYWYQQSLDQGLQFLIQYYNGEERAKGNILERFSAQQFPDLHSELNLSSLELGDSALYFCASSDRTGWTGNTIYFGEGSWLTVV.

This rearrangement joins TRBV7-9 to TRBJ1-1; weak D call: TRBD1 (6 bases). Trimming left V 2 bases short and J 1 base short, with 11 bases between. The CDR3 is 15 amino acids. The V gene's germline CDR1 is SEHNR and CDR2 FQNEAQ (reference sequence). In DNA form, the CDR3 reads TGTGCCAGCAGCTTAAGACAGGCTAGGAACACTGAAGCTTTCTTT. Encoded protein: CASSLRQARNTEAFF.

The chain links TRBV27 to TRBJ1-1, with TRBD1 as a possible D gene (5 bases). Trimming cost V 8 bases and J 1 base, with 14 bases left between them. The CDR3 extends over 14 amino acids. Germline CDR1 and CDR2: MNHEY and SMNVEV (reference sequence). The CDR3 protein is CASSWRDSNTEAFF. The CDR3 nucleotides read TGTGCCAGCTCATGGCGGGACTCGAACACTGAAGCTTTCTTT.

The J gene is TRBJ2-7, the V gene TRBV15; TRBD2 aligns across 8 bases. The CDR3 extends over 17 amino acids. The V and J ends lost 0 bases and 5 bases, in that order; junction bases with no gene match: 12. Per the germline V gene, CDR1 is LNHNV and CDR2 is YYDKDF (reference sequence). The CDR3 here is CATSRDHSTSEAHEQYF. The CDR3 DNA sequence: TGTGCCACCAGCAGAGATCACTCGACTAGCGAAGCACACGAGCAGTACTTC.

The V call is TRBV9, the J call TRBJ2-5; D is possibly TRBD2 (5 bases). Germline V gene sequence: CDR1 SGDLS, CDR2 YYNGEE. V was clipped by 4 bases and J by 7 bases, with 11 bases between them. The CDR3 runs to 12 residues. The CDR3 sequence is CASSQAEGTQYF. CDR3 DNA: TGTGCCAGCAGCCAAGCCGAGGGGACCCAGTACTTC.